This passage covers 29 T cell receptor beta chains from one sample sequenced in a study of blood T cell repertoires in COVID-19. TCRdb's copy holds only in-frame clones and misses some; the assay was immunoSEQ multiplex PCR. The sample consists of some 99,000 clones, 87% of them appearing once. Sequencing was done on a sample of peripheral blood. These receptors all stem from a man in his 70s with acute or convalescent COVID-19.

The CDR3 DNA sequence: TGTGCCAGCAGCTGGGACCAAGGGGGGGATTCACCCCTCCACTTT. This sequence encodes CASSWDQGGDSPLHF. The chain recombines TRBV5-4 with TRBJ1-6; TRBD1 is a possible D gene (6 bases). Germline V gene data show CDR1 as SGHNT and CDR2 as YYREEE (reference sequence). The CDR3 totals 15 residues. The ends were cut back, 3 bases at V and 8 bases at J, with 15 bases in the middle. Filled out from reference TRBV5-4 and TRBJ1-6, the complete variable domain reads ETGVTQSPTHLIKTRGQQVTLRCSSQSGHNTVSWYQQALGQGPQFIFQYYREEENGRGNFPPRFSGLQFPNYSSELNVNALELDDSALYLCASSWDQGGDSPLHFGNGTRLTVT.

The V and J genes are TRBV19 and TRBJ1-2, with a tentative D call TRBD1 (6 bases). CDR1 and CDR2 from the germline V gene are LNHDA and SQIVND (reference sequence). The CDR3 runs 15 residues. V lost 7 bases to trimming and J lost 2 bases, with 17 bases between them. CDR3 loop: CASTDRAGENYGYTF. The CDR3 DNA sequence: TGTGCCAGTACCGATCGGGCAGGGGAAAACTATGGCTACACCTTC.

CDR3 protein: CASSLAGYTEAFF. In nucleotides, the CDR3 is TGTGCCAGCAGTTTAGCCGGGTACACTGAAGCTTTCTTT. The rearrangement joins TRBV12-3 or TRBV12-4 to TRBJ1-1, with D unresolved. V gave up 0 bases and J gave up 3 bases, with 5 bases separating them. The CDR3 is 13 residues long.

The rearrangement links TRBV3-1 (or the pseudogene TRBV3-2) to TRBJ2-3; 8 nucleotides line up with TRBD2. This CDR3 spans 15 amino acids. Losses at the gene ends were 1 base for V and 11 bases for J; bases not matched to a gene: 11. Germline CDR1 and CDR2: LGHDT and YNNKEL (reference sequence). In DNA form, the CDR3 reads TGTGCCAGCAGCCAAGGAAGCGGGGGCTTTCCGGAGCAGTATTTT. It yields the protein CASSQGSGGFPEQYF.

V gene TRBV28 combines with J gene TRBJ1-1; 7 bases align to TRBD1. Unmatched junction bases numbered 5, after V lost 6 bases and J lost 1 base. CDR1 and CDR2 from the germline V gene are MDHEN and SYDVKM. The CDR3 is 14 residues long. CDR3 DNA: TGTGCCAGCAGACTCGGGACAGCGAACACTGAAGCTTTCTTT. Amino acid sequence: CASRLGTANTEAFF.

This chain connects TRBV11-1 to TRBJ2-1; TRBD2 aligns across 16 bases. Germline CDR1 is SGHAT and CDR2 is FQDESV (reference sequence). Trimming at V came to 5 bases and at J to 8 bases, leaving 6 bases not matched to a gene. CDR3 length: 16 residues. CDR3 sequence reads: CASSPGTSGGAYEQFF. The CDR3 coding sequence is TGTGCCAGCAGCCCCGGGACTAGCGGGGGGGCGTATGAGCAGTTCTTC.

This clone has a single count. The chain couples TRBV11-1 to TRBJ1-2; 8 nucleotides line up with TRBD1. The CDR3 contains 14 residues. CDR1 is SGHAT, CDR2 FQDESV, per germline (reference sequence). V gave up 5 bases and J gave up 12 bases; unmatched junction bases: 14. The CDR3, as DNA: TGTGCCAGCAGCCCAACCGGGACAGGTGAAGGAAACACCTTC. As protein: CASSPTGTGEGNTF.

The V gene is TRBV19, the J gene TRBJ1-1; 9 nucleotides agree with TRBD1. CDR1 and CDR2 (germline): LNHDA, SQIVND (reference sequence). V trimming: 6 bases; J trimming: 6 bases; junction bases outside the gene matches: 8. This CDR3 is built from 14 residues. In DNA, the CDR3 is TGTGCCAGTAGGAGGGGACAGGGAGATTCTGAAGCTTTCTTT. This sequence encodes CASRRGQGDSEAFF.

CDR3 sequence: CASSLGTRNEQFF. CDR3 bases: TGTGCCAGCAGCTTGGGAACTCGGAATGAGCAGTTCTTC. The chain links TRBV5-4 to TRBJ2-1; no reliable D call. V lost 0 bases and J 7 bases, leaving 8 bases between the germline ends. Germline CDR1 SGHNT, CDR2 YYREEE (reference sequence). The CDR3 contains 13 residues.

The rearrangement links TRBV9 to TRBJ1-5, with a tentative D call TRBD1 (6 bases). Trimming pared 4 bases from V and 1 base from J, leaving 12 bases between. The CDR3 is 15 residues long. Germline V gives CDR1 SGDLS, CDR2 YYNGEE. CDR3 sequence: CASSPTGMSNQPQHF. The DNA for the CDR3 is TGTGCCAGCAGCCCAACAGGGATGAGCAATCAGCCCCAGCATTTT.

The DNA of the CDR3 is TGCGCCAGCAGCACCCCGGGACAGGTTAATGAAAAACTGTTTTTT. It is translated as CASSTPGQVNEKLFF. The chain combines TRBV5-1 with TRBJ1-4; TRBD1 matches at 8 bases. The CDR3 totals 15 residues. J gave up 4 bases and V 4 bases, and 6 bases lay outside the gene matches. Germline CDR1 reads SGHRS; CDR2 reads YFSETQ.

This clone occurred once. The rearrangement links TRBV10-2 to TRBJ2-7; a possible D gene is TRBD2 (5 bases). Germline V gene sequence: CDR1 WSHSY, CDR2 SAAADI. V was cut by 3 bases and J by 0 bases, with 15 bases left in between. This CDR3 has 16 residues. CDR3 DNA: TGCGCCAGCAGTGATGGGAGCTGGAAGAGCTCCTACGAGCAGTACTTC. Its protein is CASSDGSWKSSYEQYF.

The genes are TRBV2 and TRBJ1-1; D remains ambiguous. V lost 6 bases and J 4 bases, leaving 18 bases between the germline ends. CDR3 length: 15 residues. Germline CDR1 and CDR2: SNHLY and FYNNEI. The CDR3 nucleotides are TGTGCCAGCAGCGAGTTGGGCAGTTTGAGCACTGAAGCTTTCTTT. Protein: CASSELGSLSTEAFF.

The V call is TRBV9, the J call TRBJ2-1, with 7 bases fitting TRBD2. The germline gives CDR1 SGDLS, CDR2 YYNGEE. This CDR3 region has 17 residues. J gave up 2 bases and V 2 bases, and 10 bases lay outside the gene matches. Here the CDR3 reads CASSVRGGPLTYNEQFF. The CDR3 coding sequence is TGTGCCAGCAGCGTCCGGGGAGGGCCCCTGACCTACAATGAGCAGTTCTTC.

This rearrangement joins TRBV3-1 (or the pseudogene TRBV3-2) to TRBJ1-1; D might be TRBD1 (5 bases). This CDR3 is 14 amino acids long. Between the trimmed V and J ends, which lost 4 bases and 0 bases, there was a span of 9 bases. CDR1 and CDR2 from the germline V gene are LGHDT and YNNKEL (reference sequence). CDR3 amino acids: CASSRDSLNTEAFF. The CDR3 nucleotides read TGTGCCAGCAGCCGAGACAGTCTGAACACTGAAGCTTTCTTT.

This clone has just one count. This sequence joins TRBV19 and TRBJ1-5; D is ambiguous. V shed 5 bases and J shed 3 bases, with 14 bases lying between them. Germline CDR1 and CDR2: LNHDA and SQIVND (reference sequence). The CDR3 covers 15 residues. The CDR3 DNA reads TGTGCCAGTAGTTTAGCCTGGGAGGTCAATCAGCCCCAGCATTTT. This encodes CASSLAWEVNQPQHF. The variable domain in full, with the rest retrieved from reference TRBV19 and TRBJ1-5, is DGGITQSPKYLFRKEGQNVTLSCEQNLNHDAMYWYRQDPGQGLRLIYYSQIVNDFQKGDIAEGYSVSREKKESFPLTVTSAQKNPTAFYLCASSLAWEVNQPQHFGDGTRLSIL.

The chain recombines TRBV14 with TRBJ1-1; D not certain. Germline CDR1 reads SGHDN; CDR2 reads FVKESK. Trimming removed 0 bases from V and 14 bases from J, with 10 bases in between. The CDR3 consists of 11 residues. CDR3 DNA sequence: TGTGCCAGCAGCCAAGAAGGAGCAGTCTTCTTT. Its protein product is CASSQEGAVFF.

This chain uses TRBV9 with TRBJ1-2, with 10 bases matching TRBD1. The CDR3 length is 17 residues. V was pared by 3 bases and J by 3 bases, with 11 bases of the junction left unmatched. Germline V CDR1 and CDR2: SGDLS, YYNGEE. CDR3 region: CASSDRDRGQSDYGYTF. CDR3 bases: TGTGCCAGCAGCGACCGGGACAGGGGCCAAAGTGACTATGGCTACACCTTC.

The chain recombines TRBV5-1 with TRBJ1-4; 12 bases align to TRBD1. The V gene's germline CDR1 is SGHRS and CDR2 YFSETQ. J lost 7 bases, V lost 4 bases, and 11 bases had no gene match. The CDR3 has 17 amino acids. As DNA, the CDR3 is TGCGCCAGCAGCCTGAGGGGACAGGGGGCGGTCGGTGAAAAACTGTTTTTT. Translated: CASSLRGQGAVGEKLFF.

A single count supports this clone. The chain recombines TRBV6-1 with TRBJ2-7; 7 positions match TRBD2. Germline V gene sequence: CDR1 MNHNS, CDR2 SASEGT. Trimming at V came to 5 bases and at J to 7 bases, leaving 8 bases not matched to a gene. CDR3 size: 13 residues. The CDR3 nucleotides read TGTGCCAGCAGTTCCAACCTGGGGGGGGAGCAGTACTTC. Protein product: CASSSNLGGEQYF.

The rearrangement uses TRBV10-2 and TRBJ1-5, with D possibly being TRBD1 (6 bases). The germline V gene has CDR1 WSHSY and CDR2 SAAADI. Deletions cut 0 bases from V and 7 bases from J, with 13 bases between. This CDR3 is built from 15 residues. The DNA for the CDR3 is TGCGCCAGCAGTGAGTCCGGGCAGGGGCGCCAGCCCCAGCATTTT. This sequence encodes CASSESGQGRQPQHF.

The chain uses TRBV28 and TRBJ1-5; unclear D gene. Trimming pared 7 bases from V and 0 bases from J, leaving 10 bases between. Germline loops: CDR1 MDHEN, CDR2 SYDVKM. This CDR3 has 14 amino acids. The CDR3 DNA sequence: TGTGCCAGCAACGGAGGGCCTAGCAATCAGCCCCAGCATTTT. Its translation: CASNGGPSNQPQHF.

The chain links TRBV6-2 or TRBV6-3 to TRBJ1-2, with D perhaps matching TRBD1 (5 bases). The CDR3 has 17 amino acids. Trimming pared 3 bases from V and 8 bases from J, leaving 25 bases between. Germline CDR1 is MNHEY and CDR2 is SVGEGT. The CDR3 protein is CASSYGRQNPIRGGYTF. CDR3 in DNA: TGTGCCAGCAGTTATGGGCGACAGAACCCCATACGTGGGGGCTACACCTTC.

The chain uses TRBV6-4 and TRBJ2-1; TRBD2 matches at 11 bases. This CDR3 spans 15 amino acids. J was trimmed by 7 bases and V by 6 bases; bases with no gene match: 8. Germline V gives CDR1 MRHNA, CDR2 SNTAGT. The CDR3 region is CASSVTSGARNEQFF. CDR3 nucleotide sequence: TGTGCCAGCAGCGTGACTAGCGGGGCCCGTAATGAGCAGTTCTTC.

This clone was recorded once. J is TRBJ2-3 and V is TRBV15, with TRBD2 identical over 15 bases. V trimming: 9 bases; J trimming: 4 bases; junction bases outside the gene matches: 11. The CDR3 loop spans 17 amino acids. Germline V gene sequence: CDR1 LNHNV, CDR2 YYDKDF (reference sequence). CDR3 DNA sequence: TGTGCCACGGCCCGGACTAGCGGGGGGGGCTGGGCAGATACGCAGTATTTT. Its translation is CATARTSGGGWADTQYF.

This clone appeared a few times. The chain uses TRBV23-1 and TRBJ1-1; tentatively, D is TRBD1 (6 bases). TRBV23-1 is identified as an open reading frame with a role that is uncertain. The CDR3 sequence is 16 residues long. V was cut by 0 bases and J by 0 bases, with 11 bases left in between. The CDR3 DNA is TGCGCCAGCAGTCAATCAACAGGGACTATGAACACTGAAGCTTTCTTT. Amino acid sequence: CASSQSTGTMNTEAFF.

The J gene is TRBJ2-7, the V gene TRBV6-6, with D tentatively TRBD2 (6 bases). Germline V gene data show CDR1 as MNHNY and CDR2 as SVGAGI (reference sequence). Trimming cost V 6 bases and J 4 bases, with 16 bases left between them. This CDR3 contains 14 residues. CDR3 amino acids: CASSLGVGGYEQYF. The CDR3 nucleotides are TGTGCCAGCAGCCTGGGGGTAGGAGGGTACGAGCAGTACTTC.

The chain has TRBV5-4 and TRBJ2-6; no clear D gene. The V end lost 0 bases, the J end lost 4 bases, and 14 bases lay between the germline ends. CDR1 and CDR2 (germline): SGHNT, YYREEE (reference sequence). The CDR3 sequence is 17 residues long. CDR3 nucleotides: TGTGCCAGCAGCTTGGGGCAGGCCTTAGGAGGGGCCAACGTCCTGACTTTC. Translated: CASSLGQALGGANVLTF.

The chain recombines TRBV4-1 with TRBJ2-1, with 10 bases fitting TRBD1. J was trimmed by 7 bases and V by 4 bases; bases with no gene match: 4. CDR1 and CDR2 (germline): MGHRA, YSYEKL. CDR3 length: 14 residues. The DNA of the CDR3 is TGCGCCAGCAGCCTGGACAGGGGGAGGAATGAGCAGTTCTTC. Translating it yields CASSLDRGRNEQFF.